This is a list of T cell receptor beta chains from one sample in a study of CD8 T cells in Susac syndrome. TCRdb recomputed calls from the immunoSEQ multiplex PCR reads with MiXCR, one row per CDR3 protein. The sample comprises about 190,000 distinct CDR3 sequences, approximately 94% of which are singletons, and approximately 0.098% rests with the top ten. Sequencing was carried out using CD4+ T cells from PBMCs. Receptor source: a human donor with Susac syndrome. The conserved cysteine and the conserved F or W are not part of the CDR3 here.

j_gene | v_gene | CDR3aa
TRBJ1-2 | TRBV30 | AWSPPFRGAGGYT
TRBJ2-5 | TRBV2 | ASSERTGQETQY
TRBJ2-7 | TRBV7-8 | ASSVGQGALPYEQY
TRBJ2-2 | TRBV27 | ASSFLASGNTGELF
TRBJ2-1 | TRBV7-2 | ASSLISGGILEQF
TRBJ2-5 | TRBV19 | ASSPRVLKTQY
TRBJ2-7 | TRBV6-5 | ASSYKPTGGYEQY
TRBJ1-5 | TRBV6-2/TRBV6-3 | ASSYDRPSNQPQH
TRBJ2-7 | TRBV30 | AWRWTSGTYEQY
TRBJ1-2 | TRBV5-4 | ASGDPGRVNYGYT
TRBJ2-3 | TRBV29-1 | SAGRTDTQY
TRBJ2-1 | TRBV29-1 | SVAEQYGFVNEQF
TRBJ2-1 | TRBV7-2 | ASSPQLNSYNEQF
TRBJ2-1 | TRBV5-8 | ASSFRGDPYNEQF
TRBJ2-7 | TRBV5-1 | ASSKEGQGVDEQY
TRBJ1-4 | TRBV6-2/TRBV6-3 | ASRPRTEFNEKLF
TRBJ2-1 | TRBV5-1 | ASLKDSGMYNEQF
TRBJ2-1 | TRBV6-2/TRBV6-3 | ASSYADRGVIDEQF
TRBJ1-4 | TRBV11-2 | ASSLGTYEKLF
TRBJ2-7 | TRBV29-1 | SVDVRGYEQY
TRBJ2-2 | TRBV7-3 | ASSSDSSNTGELF
TRBJ2-2 | TRBV4-2 | ASSQEAQVTGELF
TRBJ2-3 | TRBV9 | ASSSLGGTSGTDTQY
TRBJ1-1 | TRBV27 | ARNTEAF
TRBJ1-5 | TRBV18 | ASSLRQGVNQPQH
TRBJ2-1 | TRBV25-1 | ASSEGMTRGEQF
TRBJ1-5 | TRBV20-1 | SAQGASNQPQH
TRBJ1-4 | TRBV5-4 | ASSPRASNEKLF
TRBJ1-5 | TRBV19 | ASTLSDALGPQH
TRBJ1-1 | TRBV29-1 | SVEVSWQAEAF
TRBJ2-3 | TRBV7-8 | ASSPLPNTQY
TRBJ2-5 | TRBV6-6 | ASSYPTSAKETQY
TRBJ1-6 | TRBV15 | ASQGDYNSPLH
TRBJ1-5 | TRBV18 | ASSPQGEQPQH
TRBJ2-2 | TRBV9 | ASSVAQGTGELF
TRBJ2-7 | TRBV2 | ASKARGYEQY
TRBJ2-7 | TRBV7-2 | ASSVSLDTYEQY
TRBJ2-7 | TRBV20-1 | SASLAGGAEQY
TRBJ2-3 | TRBV3-1 | ASSVLTSGGGGTQY